This passage covers 19 T cell receptor beta chains from one sample sequenced in a study of vaccination effects on CD4 cells after COVID-19 (dated by TCRdb to the early 2020s). In the ViraFEST assay, PBMC were stimulated with viral peptide pools, and TCR sequencing was then used to find antigen-specific CD4+ T cell clonotypes based on their expansion. After more than nine days of culture, CD4+ T cells were isolated with the EasySep CD4+ T cell isolation kit. Two doses of either the BNT162b2 or the mRNA-1273 mRNA SARS-CoV-2 vaccine were administered to participants. The receptor library was made with the immunoSEQ multiplex PCR assay. Held by TCRdb, this immuneACCESS table contains in-frame sequences only and omits some clones. Under half of the omission traces to an unresolved V gene where checked; the cause of the rest is unknown. This sample has 30,000 to 40,000 clones in its table, and about 70% of those were observed once. 12% of the sample is held by the ten biggest clonotypes.

Their antigens are not known. Sequencing was performed on CD4+ T cells from PBMCs cultured with HCoV-229E spike peptides, taken after COVID-19 vaccination. The cell subset or site label for this specimen denotes: HCoV-229E spike overlapping peptide pool stimulation. These receptors were taken from a human donor who received a COVID-19 vaccine.

This chain joins TRBV18 and TRBJ1-5; perhaps TRBD1 as D (5 bases). V was pared by 3 bases and J by 4 bases, with 13 bases between. The CDR3 is 15 amino acids. The germline gives CDR1 KGHSH, CDR2 LQKENI. This chain's CDR3 is CASSPDSIMNQPQHF. CDR3 bases: TGTGCCAGCTCACCCGACAGCATCATGAATCAGCCCCAGCATTTT.

This clone showed up just a few times. The V gene is TRBV7-9, the J gene TRBJ2-2, with 9 bases identical to TRBD2. Trimming cost V 1 base and J 2 bases; bases outside gene matches: 8. The germline V gene encodes CDR1 SEHNR and CDR2 FQNEAQ (reference sequence). The CDR3 is 18 amino acids. The DNA for the CDR3 is TGTGCCAGCAGCTTAGAGGTCGGCGGGGGGGGAAACACCGGGGAGCTGTTTTTT. Its translation is CASSLEVGGGGNTGELFF.

This clone was seen just once. The gene calls are TRBV11-2 and TRBJ2-2, with D possibly being TRBD2 (6 bases). Germline loops: CDR1 SGHAT, CDR2 FQNNGV. V was pared by 6 bases and J by 2 bases, with 22 bases between. CDR3 size: 18 residues. CDR3 nucleotides: TGTGCCAGCAGTTCGACCCGGGCATCCGGGGGAAACACCGGGGAGCTGTTTTTT. Translation gives CASSSTRASGGNTGELFF.

The rearrangement joins TRBV30 to TRBJ2-6; TRBD1 is a possible D gene (5 bases). Looked up from germline, CDR1 is GTSNPN and CDR2 is SVGIG (reference sequence). The CDR3 loop spans 15 amino acids. Trimming pared 1 base from V and 3 bases from J, leaving 10 bases between. The CDR3 loop is CAWSGRVVGANVLTF. CDR3 DNA: TGTGCCTGGAGTGGCAGGGTGGTTGGGGCCAACGTCCTGACTTTC.

In its sample, this clone was seen a few times. The chain employs TRBV5-1 and TRBJ2-2, with D unresolved. This CDR3 is 15 amino acids long. Germline CDR1 reads SGHRS; CDR2 reads YFSETQ. Trimming cost V 6 bases and J 0 bases, with 12 bases left between them. CDR3 in DNA: TGCGCCAGCAATGAAGGAAACGCGAACACCGGGGAGCTGTTTTTT. The encoded protein is CASNEGNANTGELFF.

This chain connects TRBV5-1 to TRBJ2-1; TRBD2 aligns across 14 bases. The CDR3 consists of 16 residues. Germline V gene sequence: CDR1 SGHRS, CDR2 YFSETQ. V shed 5 bases, J shed 8 bases, and the junction held 9 bases outside the gene matches. This chain's CDR3 is CASRAPGLAGVHEQFF. CDR3 bases: TGCGCCAGCAGAGCGCCGGGACTAGCGGGAGTCCATGAGCAGTTCTTC. Full variable domain (missing parts from reference TRBV5-1 and TRBJ2-1): KAGVTQTPRYLIKTRGQQVTLSCSPISGHRSVSWYQQTPGQGLQFLFEYFSETQRNKGNFPGRFSGRQFSNSRSEMNVSTLELGDSALYLCASRAPGLAGVHEQFFGPGTRLTVL.

The V and J genes are TRBV4-1 and TRBJ2-3, with 13 bases identical to TRBD2. V gave up 4 bases and J gave up 0 bases; unmatched junction bases: 4. Germline CDR1 and CDR2: MGHRA and YSYEKL. This CDR3 has 17 residues. The CDR3 protein is CASSRRTSGGSTDTQYF. The CDR3, as DNA: TGCGCCAGCAGCCGCCGGACTAGCGGGGGTAGCACAGATACGCAGTATTTT.

The chain employs TRBV6-5 and TRBJ1-2, with D tentatively TRBD1 (5 bases). CDR1 and CDR2 (germline): MNHEY, SVGAGI. The ends were cut back, 4 bases at V and 7 bases at J, with 16 bases in the middle. The CDR3 loop spans 14 amino acids. CDR3 nucleotide sequence: TGTGCCAGCAGTTGGGGGACCGATCCCCGTGGCTACACCTTC. This sequence encodes CASSWGTDPRGYTF.

This clone was seen more than once but under ten times. This chain uses TRBV6-5 with TRBJ2-7; D possibly uses TRBD1 or TRBD2 (5 bases each). The V gene lost 6 bases and the J gene lost 5 bases, with 20 bases spanning the gap. Germline lookup yields CDR1 MNHEY and CDR2 SVGAGI. This CDR3 has 15 residues. The CDR3 coding sequence is TGTGCCAGCAGGTTCTCATCCTCGGGGCTGGACGAGCAGTACTTC. Translating gives CASRFSSSGLDEQYF.

The CDR3 protein is CASTLRQGENSPLHF. The CDR3 DNA reads as TGCGCCAGCACCCTCCGACAGGGGGAGAATTCACCCCTCCACTTT. The chain links TRBV5-1 to TRBJ1-6, with TRBD1 matching over 9 bases. Germline V lookup: CDR1 SGHRS, CDR2 YFSETQ. This CDR3 has 15 amino acids. The J segment lost 7 bases and the V segment lost 6 bases, leaving 8 bases of the junction unmatched. Combining the CDR3 with reference TRBV5-1 and TRBJ1-6 gives the whole variable domain KAGVTQTPRYLIKTRGQQVTLSCSPISGHRSVSWYQQTPGQGLQFLFEYFSETQRNKGNFPGRFSGRQFSNSRSEMNVSTLELGDSALYLCASTLRQGENSPLHFGNGTRLTVT.

This clone has more than one count but fewer than ten. The chain has TRBV6-6 and TRBJ1-1; D is unresolved. The CDR3 loop spans 11 amino acids. Germline assignment: CDR1 MNHNY and CDR2 SVGAGI (reference sequence). Trimming left V 7 bases short and J 4 bases short, with 7 bases between. The CDR3 bases are TGTGCCAGCATGCGGAGCACTGAAGCTTTCTTT. Residues: CASMRSTEAFF.

J is TRBJ1-2 and V is TRBV19, with unresolved D. The CDR3 extends over 13 amino acids. V lost 3 bases and J 8 bases, leaving 13 bases between the germline ends. Germline V gene lookup returns CDR1 LNHDA and CDR2 SQIVND (reference sequence). The CDR3: CASSMDLRSGYTF. As DNA, the CDR3 is TGTGCCAGTAGTATGGACCTGCGAAGCGGCTACACCTTC.

The table lists this clone with a few counts. V usage is TRBV6-5 and J usage is TRBJ1-1; tentative D call: TRBD1 (6 bases). The CDR3 is made up of 13 amino acids. Germline V lookup: CDR1 MNHEY, CDR2 SVGAGI. The V end was cut by 6 bases, the J end by 0 bases, with 8 bases between. This CDR3 is CASRGQMNTEAFF. In nucleotides, the CDR3 is TGTGCCAGCAGAGGACAGATGAACACTGAAGCTTTCTTT.

This chain connects TRBV2 to TRBJ2-3, with D tentatively TRBD2 (6 bases). This CDR3 has 14 amino acids. Germline V gene lookup returns CDR1 SNHLY and CDR2 FYNNEI. The germline V and J ends were trimmed by 3 bases and 5 bases, with 12 bases remaining between them. The CDR3 region has the DNA TGTGCCAGCAGTGAGTTGGGGCGGGGAGATACGCAGTATTTT. Amino acids: CASSELGRGDTQYF.

This clone was found a few times. The CDR3 DNA reads TGTGCCAGCAGCCAAACGGCAGGGCGAATCTACGAGCAGTACTTC. This translates into CASSQTAGRIYEQYF. This sequence joins TRBV3-1 (or the pseudogene TRBV3-2) and TRBJ2-7, with a tentative D call TRBD1 (5 bases). Trimming took 2 bases from V and 3 from J, leaving 14 bases between them. Germline CDR1 and CDR2: LGHDT and YNNKEL (reference sequence). The CDR3 contains 15 residues.

This chain connects TRBV11-2 to TRBJ2-3, with D perhaps matching TRBD1 (5 bases). Germline assignment: CDR1 SGHAT and CDR2 FQNNGV. CDR3 length: 17 residues. The V end lost 2 bases, the J end lost 0 bases, and 15 bases lay between the germline ends. The CDR3 nucleotides read TGTGCCAGCAGCTTAAGGGGCGTGGAAATTAGCACAGATACGCAGTATTTT. It translates to CASSLRGVEISTDTQYF.

This sequence joins TRBV18 and TRBJ1-5, with D perhaps matching TRBD1 (5 bases). The CDR3 covers 15 residues. Germline assignment: CDR1 KGHSH and CDR2 LQKENI. The V end lost 1 base, the J end lost 9 bases, and 16 bases lay between the germline ends. The CDR3 bases are TGTGCCAGCTCACCACAGCCAGGGCCCGGGGCGCCCCAGCATTTT. Translation: CASSPQPGPGAPQHF. The variable domain in full, completed from reference TRBV18 and TRBJ1-5, reads NAGVMQNPRHLVRRRGQEARLRCSPMKGHSHVYWYRQLPEEGLKFMVYLQKENIIDESGMPKERFSAEFPKEGPSILRIQQVVRGDSAAYFCASSPQPGPGAPQHFGDGTRLSIL.

The rearrangement joins TRBV5-4 to TRBJ1-3, with D unresolved. Germline V gives CDR1 SGHNT, CDR2 YYREEE (reference sequence). V was shortened by 4 bases and J by 0 bases, with 11 bases between the two germline ends. CDR3 length equals 15 residues. CDR3 sequence reads: CASSPHTDSGNTIYF. In DNA form, the CDR3 reads TGTGCCAGCAGCCCGCATACAGACTCTGGAAACACCATATATTTT.

This chain uses TRBV12-5 with TRBJ2-7, with TRBD2 as a possible D gene (5 bases). Germline CDR1 and CDR2: LGHNT and FRNRAP. The CDR3 is made up of 15 amino acids. With 6 bases removed from V and 2 bases from J, the gap between germline ends came to 17 bases. The CDR3 nucleotides read TGTGCTAGTGGGGACCAGCGGCCCCAGCCCTACGAGCAGTACTTC. Translated: CASGDQRPQPYEQYF.